What follows is one T cell receptor (beta chain) and its context. Its antigen is undetermined. This specimen belongs to a study of beta chain features in type 1 diabetes. Study outcomes and limitations: Researchers report that Type 1 diabetes patients had moderately but significantly shorter TCRB CDR3s across all four CD4+ subsets.

Deletions cut 0 bases from V and 5 bases from J, with 15 bases between. CDR3 length equals 15 residues. The germline V gene encodes CDR1 SGHRS and CDR2 YFSETQ. Of the isolated RNA, all was reverse transcribed, and so the sequenced material was expressed TCRB transcripts. Data came from immunoSEQ multiplex PCR; TCRdb stores just in-frame clones and leaves some out. This sample carries approximately 170,000 clones, around 63% of them seen once, and the ten largest clones take roughly 0.089%. The sequenced material came from naive CD4+ T cells from blood. The sequence was obtained from a young man with type 1 diabetes. V and J are TRBV5-1 and TRBJ2-7; D is ambiguous. This chain's CDR3 is CASSLGPDLSDEQYF. CDR3 sequence (DNA): TGCGCCAGCAGCTTGGGTCCCGACCTATCGGACGAGCAGTACTTC. The entire variable domain, with the rest obtained from reference TRBV5-1 and TRBJ2-7, is as follows: KAGVTQTPRYLIKTRGQQVTLSCSPISGHRSVSWYQQTPGQGLQFLFEYFSETQRNKGNFPGRFSGRQFSNSRSEMNVSTLELGDSALYLCASSLGPDLSDEQYFGPGTRLTVT.